This paragraph covers one TCR beta chain sequence. This clonotype occurred a few times. Its antigen is unknown. One end of the junction varies from germline; a read error may be responsible. The library was produced with PCR. Sequencing took place on an Illumina HiSeq 2500. TCR libraries were prepared with molecular barcoding, using unique molecular identifiers to normalize TCRbeta repertoire quantification. Using fastp trimming at Q25 and MiXCR clonotype assembly, TCRdb reanalyzed the public sequencing data and kept in-frame beta chains. Each record represents a unique CDR3 protein, reported with the most common genes and DNA among its rows. A total of 250,000 to 300,000 distinct CDR3 sequences appear in this sample, almost 10% of them only once. Jointly, the top ten make up around 10% of the sample. This sample was included in a study of T-cell reconstitution after alpha-beta-depleted transplantation in children (dated by TCRdb to about 2016). Study-wide context: Using TCR repertoire profiling, the study followed T-cell immune reconstitution in a quantitative way in children after TCRalphabeta/CD19-depleted allogeneic hematopoietic cell transplantation.

Sequenced material: PBMCs from the stem cell graft donor, taken from the stem cell graft. This receptor was identified in a human donor who donated a stem cell graft to a child with SCID.

The CDR3 region reads CATSGTSGYNEQFF. The DNA is as follows: TGTGCCACCAGTGGGACTAGCGGCTACAATGAGCAGTTCTTC. The chain is encoded by TRBV2 joined to TRBJ2-1, with 11 middle bases fitting TRBD2. CDR3 length: 14 amino acids, cysteine to phenylalanine. Only the CDR3 region is kept as DNA, spanning 42 bases read in frame from base 1. Based on the germline V gene, the CDR1 and CDR2 sequences are SNHLY and FYNNEI.